These T cell receptor beta chains were read from a single sample in a study of T-cell memory formation after mild COVID-19. TCRdb re-derived calls from the 5' RACE reads in MiXCR, one entry per CDR3 protein. The data hold hundreds of thousands of distinct CDR3 sequences, with roughly 22% observed a single time. Material for sequencing was PBMCs or a T cell subset sorted from them (not recorded which). These receptors were collected from an adult woman who had mild COVID-19 (a few samples of this study predate the infection). Cell type and time point are not known. Each CDR3 is given with its conserved first and last residue. D genes are given only for firm matches. Some rows mark clone size as missing; the rest say once, few, many or name a class of expanded clone.

J: TRBJ1-1
D: NA
V: TRBV30
size: few
CDR3: CAWSGGRTEAFF
DNA: TGTGCCTGGAGTGGAGGGCGCACTGAAGCTTTCTTT

J: TRBJ2-2
D: NA
V: TRBV19
size: NA
CDR3: CASTFGVNTGELFF
DNA: TGTGCCAGTACGTTCGGGGTTAACACCGGGGAGCTGTTTTTT

J: TRBJ2-5
D: NA
V: TRBV6-5
size: few
CDR3: CASSSQLQETQYF
DNA: TGTGCCAGCAGTTCGCAGCTCCAAGAGACCCAGTACTTC

J: TRBJ1-1
D: NA
V: TRBV7-9
size: NA
CDR3: CASSSMTATEAFF
DNA: TGTGCCAGCAGCTCTATGACAGCCACTGAAGCTTTCTTT

J: TRBJ1-1
D: NA
V: TRBV12-3/TRBV12-4
size: few
CDR3: CASSPTRGNRAFF
DNA: TGTGCCAGCAGCCCCACGCGGGGGAATCGAGCTTTCTTT

J: TRBJ1-4
D: NA
V: TRBV4-1
size: NA
CDR3: CASSQEGGEVEKLFF
DNA: TGCGCCAGCAGCCAAGAGGGGGGTGAGGTTGAAAAACTGTTTTTT

J: TRBJ2-7
D: TRBD2
V: TRBV27
size: NA
CDR3: CASGTSFPYEQYF
DNA: TGTGCCAGTGGGACTAGTTTCCCCTACGAGCAGTACTTC

J: TRBJ2-7
D: TRBD2
V: TRBV18
size: many
CDR3: CASSPGLAGGTYEQYF
DNA: TGTGCCAGCTCACCCGGACTAGCGGGGGGAACCTACGAGCAGTACTTC

J: TRBJ1-1
D: NA
V: TRBV6-5
size: once
CDR3: CASSWAGLLNTEAFF
DNA: TGTGCCAGCAGTTGGGCGGGACTGCTGAACACTGAAGCTTTCTTT

J: TRBJ2-1
D: TRBD2
V: TRBV7-8
size: few
CDR3: CASSLSGGVGEQFF
DNA: TGTGCCAGCAGCTTAAGCGGGGGGGTTGGTGAGCAGTTCTTC

J: TRBJ2-1
D: NA
V: TRBV20-1
size: NA
CDR3: CSAQLVHEQFF
DNA: TGCAGTGCGCAACTAGTCCATGAGCAGTTCTTC

J: TRBJ1-1
D: TRBD1
V: TRBV7-9
size: few
CDR3: CASSLDRGPSNTEAFF
DNA: TGTGCCAGCAGCTTAGACAGGGGGCCTTCTAACACTGAAGCTTTCTTT

J: TRBJ1-1
D: NA
V: TRBV20-1
size: NA
CDR3: CSGTKHGNTEAFF
DNA: TGCAGTGGCACCAAACACGGAAACACTGAAGCTTTCTTT

J: TRBJ2-3
D: TRBD2
V: TRBV7-2
size: few
CDR3: CASSSISGTSEYTDTQYF
DNA: TGTGCCAGCAGCTCCATCTCCGGGACTAGCGAATACACAGATACGCAGTATTTT

J: TRBJ2-7
D: TRBD2
V: TRBV12-3/TRBV12-4
size: NA
CDR3: CASSKASGHYEQYF
DNA: TGTGCCAGCAGTAAGGCTAGCGGCCACTACGAGCAGTACTTC

J: TRBJ2-1
D: NA
V: TRBV4-2
size: NA
CDR3: CASSQDKYNEQFF
DNA: TGTGCCAGCAGCCAAGATAAATACAATGAGCAGTTCTTC